This T cell receptor beta chain appears in the sequencing data of a study of tissue T cells after allogeneic stem cell transplantation. The study, taken as a whole, reports: Only a limited share of tissue TCRs appeared in blood or spleen.

Time point denoted: mouse harvest day 14 after allogeneic transplant. Tail vein injection delivered 10^7 T-cell-depleted bone marrow cells and 10^6 splenic CD5+ T cells. Tissues came from B6→BALB/c major-mismatch GVHD mice at day 7 or 14. This CDR3 spans 14 amino acids. Germline assignment: CDR1 SGHND and CDR2 FRSKSL. The V gene end was trimmed by 6 bases and the J gene end by 4 bases; junction bases not matched to a gene: 4. Concerning this clone itself: Its antigen is currently unknown. Germline and genes: mouse. Sequencing ends 1 residue short of the CDR3 end; the germline J gene provides the rest.

Profiling relied on immunoSEQ multiplex PCR, and the TCRdb table lists in-frame clones only, not all of them. The top ten clones hold 24% of a sample with a few thousand clones, about 43% of them seen once. The receptor comes from a female BALB/c mouse given C57BL/6 T cells with graft-versus-host disease after an allogeneic hematopoietic cell transplant. The material sequenced was gut tissue. The chain uses TRBV15 and TRBJ2-4; TRBD1 aligns across 10 bases. The sequenced part of the CDR3 DNA is TGTGCCAGCAGGACCGGGACAGGGGAAAACACCTTGTAC. Amino acid sequence: CASRTGTGENTLY. The full-length CDR3 reads as CASRTGTGENTLYF. Using reference TRBV15 and TRBJ2-4 for the parts outside the CDR3, the full variable domain is DAGVTQTPRHEVAEKGQTIILKCEPVSGHNDLFWYRQTKIQGLELLSYFRSKSLMEDGGAFKDRFKAEMLNSSFSTLKIQPTEPKDSAVYLCASRTGTGENTLYFGAGTRLSVL.